At least ten counts were recorded for the clone carrying this T cell receptor (beta chain). The data originate from a study of T-cell reconstitution after alpha-beta-depleted transplantation in children. This CDR3 spans 16 amino acids. From germline, CDR1 is GTSNPN and CDR2 SVGIG (reference sequence). V dropped 0 bases and J dropped 4 bases, with 16 bases sitting between them. A TCRbeta library incorporating unique molecular identifiers was prepared. TCRdb independently ran MiXCR on the PCR reads; one entry per CDR3 protein. The sample yields 190,000 or so distinct CDR3 sequences, 14% to 15% seen once.

The sequenced sample was PBMCs from the stem cell graft donor, obtained from the stem cell graft. The sequence came from a human donor who donated a stem cell graft to a child with acute lymphoblastic leukemia. The gene calls are TRBV30 and TRBJ2-1; maybe TRBD2 (7 bases). The chain's CDR3 is CAWSVGGAEGYNEQFF. The CDR3 region has the DNA TGTGCCTGGAGTGTAGGGGGGGCGGAGGGTTACAATGAGCAGTTCTTC.